The 26 T cell receptor beta chains reported below all come from one sample, sequenced in a study of neoadjuvant anti-PD-1 for oral cavity cancer. Time point indicated: after neoadjuvant nivolumab, at surgical resection. Sequencing used immunoSEQ multiplex PCR; TCRdb keeps in-frame clones, though not all of them. The sample lists over 65,000 clones, 85% occurring once. This specimen was PBMCs, taken after nivolumab (anti-PD-1) treatment. These receptors originate from a person aged 40 to 85 with oral cavity squamous cell carcinoma.

The chain recombines TRBV5-1 with TRBJ2-3, with D maybe TRBD1 (6 bases). This CDR3 contains 14 residues. Germline V gene sequence: CDR1 SGHRS, CDR2 YFSETQ. V lost 5 bases, J lost 0 bases, and 10 bases lay in between. CDR3 loop: CASSRDTSTDTQYF. The CDR3 bases are TGCGCCAGCAGTCGGGACACTAGCACAGATACGCAGTATTTT.

The chain links TRBV5-1 to TRBJ1-1; D may be TRBD1 (6 bases). With 8 bases removed from V and 1 base from J, the gap between germline ends came to 15 bases. The CDR3 sequence is 14 residues long. Germline assignment: CDR1 SGHRS and CDR2 YFSETQ. This chain's CDR3 is CASKNRAQNTEAFF. The CDR3 bases are TGCGCCAGTAAAAACAGGGCCCAGAACACTGAAGCTTTCTTT.

This clone was observed a few times. This chain uses TRBV6-1 with TRBJ1-1; 7 bases match TRBD1. Germline V gene sequence: CDR1 MNHNS, CDR2 SASEGT. The CDR3 spans 14 residues. The V gene end was trimmed by 7 bases and the J gene end by 1 base; junction bases not matched to a gene: 6. CDR3 nucleotides: TGTGCCAGCATGAGGACAGGCTCGAACACTGAAGCTTTCTTT. Translating gives CASMRTGSNTEAFF.

The table lists this clone with a count of one. The V and J genes are TRBV6-6 and TRBJ2-7, with TRBD1 matching over 7 bases. Germline CDR1 reads MNHNY; CDR2 reads SVGAGI (reference sequence). V lost 2 bases and J lost 4; bases outside the gene matches: 2. CDR3 length: 13 amino acids. The CDR3 DNA follows: TGTGCCAGCAGTTACCCAGGGGGATACGAGCAGTACTTC. Residues: CASSYPGGYEQYF.

The rearrangement joins TRBV10-3 to TRBJ2-2; tentative D call: TRBD1 (6 bases). The CDR3 is made up of 16 amino acids. Germline CDR1 reads ENHRY; CDR2 reads SYGVKD. V gave up 8 bases and J gave up 3 bases, with 19 bases separating them. This CDR3 is CAISYGQIVDTGELFF. DNA of the CDR3: TGTGCCATCTCTTACGGACAGATCGTGGACACCGGGGAGCTGTTTTTT.

This clone was seen a single time. CDR3 nucleotides: TGTGCCACCTCTAGTGGGGGGACAGATCCCACCCACTATGGCTACACCTTC. Its protein product is CATSSGGTDPTHYGYTF. The J gene is TRBJ1-2, the V gene TRBV28; 7 bases align to TRBD1. V gave up 10 bases and J gave up 3 bases; unmatched junction bases: 20. This CDR3 comprises 17 residues. Germline values: CDR1 MDHEN, CDR2 SYDVKM.

The chain joins TRBV30 to TRBJ1-4, with D uncertain. Germline V gives CDR1 GTSNPN, CDR2 SVGIG (reference sequence). This CDR3 has 10 residues. V was trimmed by 5 bases and J by 8 bases, leaving 6 bases between them. CDR3 region: CAWGREKLFF. For the CDR3, the DNA is TGTGCCTGGGGTAGGGAAAAACTGTTTTTT.

The chain has TRBV6-1 and TRBJ2-3; D might be TRBD2 (6 bases). This CDR3 is 14 amino acids long. Trimming took 10 bases from V and 2 from J, leaving 16 bases between them. From germline, CDR1 is MNHNS and CDR2 SASEGT. The CDR3 reads CAIAAGSSTDTQYF. CDR3 DNA sequence: TGTGCCATCGCAGCGGGTTCCTCCACAGATACGCAGTATTTT.

The chain joins TRBV5-1 to TRBJ2-2; 7 bases are shared with TRBD2. Germline assignment: CDR1 SGHRS and CDR2 YFSETQ. This CDR3 has 15 residues. V shed 4 bases, J shed 0 bases, and the junction held 3 bases outside the gene matches. CDR3 residues: CASSPGTTNTGELFF. The CDR3, as DNA: TGCGCCAGCAGCCCCGGGACTACGAACACCGGGGAGCTGTTTTTT.

The chain recombines TRBV11-2 with TRBJ1-2; 7 nucleotides match TRBD1. With V trimmed by 3 bases and J by 1 base, 2 bases remained unmatched. Germline V gene lookup returns CDR1 SGHAT and CDR2 FQNNGV. This CDR3 is built from 14 residues. The CDR3 sequence: CASSFTGVNYGYTF. The CDR3 nucleotides are TGTGCCAGCAGCTTCACAGGGGTTAACTATGGCTACACCTTC.

The chain carries TRBV6-5 and TRBJ2-3; TRBD1 matches 8 bases. Germline CDR1 is MNHEY and CDR2 is SVGAGI. The CDR3 has 13 amino acids. V was clipped by 7 bases and J by 6 bases; unmatched bases: 6. The CDR3 DNA reads TGTGCCAGCACGGACAGGGTAGGGGATACGCAGTATTTT. Amino acid sequence: CASTDRVGDTQYF.

This rearrangement joins TRBV10-3 to TRBJ2-5, with 8 positions matching TRBD2. The germline V gene has CDR1 ENHRY and CDR2 SYGVKD. The CDR3 loop spans 14 amino acids. V shed 2 bases and J 4 bases; nucleotides not matched to a gene: 3. This CDR3 is CAISELSGRETQYF. As DNA, the CDR3 is TGTGCCATCAGTGAGCTAAGCGGGAGAGAGACCCAGTACTTC.

In DNA, the CDR3 is TGCGCCAGCAGCCGAAACCAGGGGGAGGGCAATCAGCCCCAGCATTTT. It yields the protein CASSRNQGEGNQPQHF. The chain joins TRBV4-1 to TRBJ1-5; the match to TRBD1 covers 7 bases. The CDR3 is 16 residues long. With V trimmed by 4 bases and J by 2 bases, 8 bases remained unmatched. Germline V CDR1 and CDR2: MGHRA, YSYEKL.

The rearrangement joins TRBV6-4 to TRBJ1-1, with 8 bases aligning to TRBD1. V lost 3 bases, J lost 1 base, and 4 bases stayed unmatched. The germline V gene encodes CDR1 MRHNA and CDR2 SNTAGT. This CDR3 has 15 amino acids. In DNA, the CDR3 is TGTGCCAGCAGTGAACAGGGGGGTTCGAACACTGAAGCTTTCTTT. Encoded protein: CASSEQGGSNTEAFF.

The genes are TRBV30 and TRBJ1-2; the D is unclear. The germline V and J ends were trimmed by 7 bases and 1 base, with 13 bases remaining between them. The CDR3 consists of 13 residues. Germline CDR1 and CDR2: GTSNPN and SVGIG (reference sequence). CDR3 sequence reads: CASTGPGNYGYTF. Written as DNA, the CDR3 is TGTGCCTCGACCGGACCGGGTAACTATGGCTACACCTTC.

The chain combines TRBV29-1 with TRBJ1-4; perhaps TRBD1 as D (5 bases). V dropped 3 bases and J dropped 7 bases, with 12 bases sitting between them. The CDR3 runs to 13 residues. CDR1 is SQVTM and CDR2 is ANQGSEA in the germline V gene. CDR3 nucleotide sequence: TGCAGCGTTGACCCAGGGCGCGGTGAAAAACTGTTTTTT. Translation: CSVDPGRGEKLFF.

V is TRBV2 and J is TRBJ2-5, with 9 bases matching TRBD1. The CDR3 runs 15 residues. The ends lost 5 bases at V and 1 base at J; junction bases unmatched: 5. The germline V gene has CDR1 SNHLY and CDR2 FYNNEI. The DNA of the CDR3 is TGTGCCAGCAGTCGACAGGGGGGTACCCAAGAGACCCAGTACTTC. This codes for CASSRQGGTQETQYF.

This clone showed up just once. The chain carries TRBV6-4 and TRBJ1-2; D ambiguous. The V end was cut by 3 bases, the J end by 4 bases, with 9 bases between. This CDR3 spans 13 amino acids. In germline, CDR1 is MRHNA, CDR2 SNTAGT. The CDR3 loop reads CASSEGPSYGYTF. Here the CDR3 DNA reads TGTGCCAGCAGTGAAGGGCCCTCCTATGGCTACACCTTC.

The V gene is TRBV6-5, the J gene TRBJ1-1; D unresolved. The CDR3 consists of 15 residues. CDR1 and CDR2 from the germline V gene are MNHEY and SVGAGI. V gave up 0 bases and J gave up 1 base, with 9 bases separating them. CDR3 nucleotide sequence: TGTGCCAGCAGTTACTCGCAGACTGGGAACACTGAAGCTTTCTTT. This sequence encodes CASSYSQTGNTEAFF.

The chain uses TRBV7-8 and TRBJ2-2; 10 bases match TRBD1. V shed 1 base and J 2 bases; nucleotides not matched to a gene: 7. This CDR3 has 18 residues. Germline V gene lookup returns CDR1 SGHVS and CDR2 FQNEAQ. The DNA for the CDR3 is TGTGCCAGCAGCTTAGTGGGACAGGGGCCTATTAACACCGGGGAGCTGTTTTTT. Its protein product is CASSLVGQGPINTGELFF.

The rearrangement uses TRBV6-6 and TRBJ1-2; 7 bases agree with TRBD1. After removal of 7 bases from V and 6 bases from J, the junction contained 14 bases not matched to a gene. The length of the CDR3 is 15 residues. Looked up from germline, CDR1 is MNHNY and CDR2 is SVGAGI (reference sequence). For the CDR3, the DNA is TGTGCCAGCACAACCCGAGAGGGGGCTAAGGATGGCTACACCTTC. Encoded protein: CASTTREGAKDGYTF.

The gene calls are TRBV20-1 and TRBJ2-1; no definite D call. Germline CDR1 DFQATT, CDR2 SNEGSKA (reference sequence). The CDR3 extends over 10 amino acids. V was clipped by 1 base and J by 12 bases, with 7 bases between them. For the CDR3, the DNA is TGCAGTGCTAGAGCATTGGGGCAGTTCTTC. This codes for CSARALGQFF.

This chain uses TRBV5-6 with TRBJ2-7, with 8 bases aligning to TRBD2. Germline V gene data show CDR1 as SGHDT and CDR2 as YYEEEE. Germline trimming cut 3 bases from V and 1 base from J; bases unmatched to any gene: 12. The CDR3 length is 17 residues. The CDR3 DNA is TGTGCCAGCAGCTCCGTCGGGGGGGTCCTTACTTCCTACGAGCAGTACTTC. This sequence encodes CASSSVGGVLTSYEQYF.

This chain connects TRBV27 to TRBJ1-1; no definite D call. The V end was cut by 2 bases, the J end by 8 bases, with 9 bases between. Germline assignment: CDR1 MNHEY and CDR2 SMNVEV (reference sequence). The CDR3 runs to 12 residues. The CDR3 coding sequence is TGTGCCAGCAGTTTAGGAGGGAGGGAAGCTTTCTTT. As protein: CASSLGGREAFF.

This chain connects TRBV7-3 to TRBJ1-2; D ambiguous. The CDR3 runs to 12 residues. The V gene's germline CDR1 is SGHTA and CDR2 FQGTGA. The V end was cut by 5 bases, the J end by 10 bases, with 14 bases between. In DNA form, the CDR3 reads TGTGCCAGCAGCCCCGGACCCGAAGACTACACCTTC. Translating gives CASSPGPEDYTF.

The chain uses TRBV29-1 and TRBJ1-5; possible D gene TRBD1, 5 bases. Trimming cost V 4 bases and J 2 bases, with 21 bases left between them. The germline gives CDR1 SQVTM, CDR2 ANQGSEA. The CDR3 totals 17 residues. In DNA form, the CDR3 reads TGCAGCGTTGGATCGGGGACGGGCCAGGGAGGCAATCAGCCCCAGCATTTT. Translated, it gives CSVGSGTGQGGNQPQHF.